This T cell receptor beta chain was captured in a study of T cell responses to AZD1222 COVID-19 vaccine. The germline V gene has CDR1 SGHTA and CDR2 FQGNSA. Deletions cut 6 bases from V and 3 bases from J, with 12 bases between. CDR3 length equals 15 residues. This clone has more than one count but fewer than ten. Antigen: not known. Clones were read by immunoSEQ multiplex PCR, and TCRdb kept only the in-frame ones, dropping some. The table has 150,000 to 160,000 clones, about 90% seen once. Study results and caveats: Clonal diversity was possibly underestimated; the donors were predominantly white British and more often female. Nearly half of the spike-specific TCRs reportedly recognize variant regions that carry no mutations. Baseline seropositivity occurred in only a handful of AZD1222 recipients. Recipients of two AZD1222 doses showed rising Spike-specific TCR breadth and depth.

Source: peripheral blood, taken on day 0 of MenACWY control vaccination. V usage is TRBV7-2 and J usage is TRBJ1-6; D is perhaps TRBD1 (6 bases). The sequence was collected from an adult in good health. The CDR3 sequence: CASRGTRGYNSPLHF. The CDR3 nucleotides read TGTGCCAGCAGGGGGACAAGGGGCTATAATTCACCCCTCCACTTT.